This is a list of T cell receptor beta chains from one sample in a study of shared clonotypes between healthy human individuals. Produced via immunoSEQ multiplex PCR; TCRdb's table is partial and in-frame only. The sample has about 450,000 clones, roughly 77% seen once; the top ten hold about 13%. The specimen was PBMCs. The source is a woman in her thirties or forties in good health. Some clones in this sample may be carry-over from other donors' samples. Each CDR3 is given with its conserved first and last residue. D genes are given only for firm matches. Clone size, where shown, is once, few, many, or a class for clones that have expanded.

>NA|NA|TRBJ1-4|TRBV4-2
CASSQKGNNEKLFF
TGTGCCAGCAGCCAAAAGGGGAATAATGAAAAACTGTTTTTT
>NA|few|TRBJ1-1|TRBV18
CASSVDGNTEAFF
TGTGCCAGCTCAGTCGACGGGAACACTGAAGCTTTCTTT
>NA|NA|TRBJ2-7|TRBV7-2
CASSLVAGPSYEQYF
TGTGCCAGCAGCTTAGTGGCGGGACCTTCCTACGAGCAGTACTTC
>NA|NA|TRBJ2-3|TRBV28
CASRKAEISTDTQYF
TGTGCCAGCAGAAAGGCGGAAATCAGCACAGATACGCAGTATTTT
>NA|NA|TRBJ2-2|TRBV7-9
CASSLAGGDTGELFF
TGTGCCAGCAGCTTAGCAGGGGGGGACACCGGGGAGCTGTTTTTT
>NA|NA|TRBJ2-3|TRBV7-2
CASSPNRDGDTQYF
TGTGCCAGCAGCCCCAACAGGGATGGAGATACGCAGTATTTT
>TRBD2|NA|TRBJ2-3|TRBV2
CASSGSAGGDTDTQYF
TGTGCCAGCAGTGGGTCAGCGGGAGGTGACACAGATACGCAGTATTTT
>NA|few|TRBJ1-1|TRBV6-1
CASSGQMNTEAFF
TGTGCCAGCAGTGGACAGATGAACACTGAAGCTTTCTTT
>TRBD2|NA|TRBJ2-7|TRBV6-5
CASRGGTSGYEQYF
TGTGCCAGCAGAGGGGGGACTAGCGGCTACGAGCAGTACTTC
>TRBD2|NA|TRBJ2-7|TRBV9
CASSVGSGNYEQYF
TGTGCCAGCAGCGTAGGTAGCGGGAATTACGAGCAGTACTTC
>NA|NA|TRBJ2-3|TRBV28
CASSFGDTQYF
TGTGCCAGCAGTTTCGGGGATACGCAGTATTTT
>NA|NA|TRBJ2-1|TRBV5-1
CASRTAQGYEQFF
TGCGCCAGCAGGACCGCACAGGGCTATGAGCAGTTCTTC
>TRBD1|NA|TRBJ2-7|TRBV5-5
CASSNRGTGIYEQYF
TGTGCCAGCAGCAACCGTGGGACAGGGATCTACGAGCAGTACTTC
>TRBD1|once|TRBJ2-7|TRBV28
CASSLYGQGAYEQYF
TGTGCCAGCAGTTTATATGGACAGGGGGCCTACGAGCAGTACTTC